These T cell receptor beta chains were read from a single sample in a study of blood T cell repertoires in COVID-19. Sequenced by immunoSEQ multiplex PCR; TCRdb stores in-frame clones only, minus some. The sample has a few hundred thousand clones; almost 90% are singletons. The specimen was PBMCs or T cells enriched from blood (not recorded which). These receptor sequences come from a young woman who had been exposed to COVID-19. CDR3s include the opening cysteine and the closing phenylalanine or tryptophan. D genes are given only for firm matches. Clone size is shown for a subset of rows, as once, few, many or a class of expanded clone.

D gene,clone size,V gene,J gene,CDR3 DNA,CDR3 protein
TRBD1,-,TRBV19,TRBJ2-3,TGTGCCAGTAGGACTGGACAGGGCACAGATACGCAGTATTTT,CASRTGQGTDTQYF
TRBD2,-,TRBV5-1,TRBJ2-7,TGCGCCAGCTTACCGGGACTAGGGGCCTCTGAGCAGTACTTC,CASLPGLGASEQYF
-,-,TRBV27,TRBJ1-2,TGTGCCAGCAGTTTAAAAGGGGGTTCTGGGTCTGTGGGCTATGGCTACACCTTC,CASSLKGGSGSVGYGYTF
TRBD1,-,TRBV10-3,TRBJ2-3,TGTGCCACGCGACGACAGGGGGGAGATACGCAGTATTTT,CATRRQGGDTQYF
TRBD1,-,TRBV6-5,TRBJ2-1,TGTGCCAGCAGTTACTCGGGGACAGGGCTCGACAATGAGCAGTTCTTC,CASSYSGTGLDNEQFF
TRBD1,-,TRBV28,TRBJ1-3,TGTGCCAGCAGTTTTCCAGGGGGCTCTGGAAACACCATATATTTT,CASSFPGGSGNTIYF
TRBD2,-,TRBV24-1,TRBJ2-1,TGTGCCACCAGTGATTTTAAGAGGGTAGCGGGAGTAAATGAGCAGTTCTTC,CATSDFKRVAGVNEQFF
TRBD2,-,TRBV19,TRBJ2-5,TGTGCCAGTAGTATTGATACTAGCGGGGCGACCCAGTACTTC,CASSIDTSGATQYF
-,-,TRBV6-1,TRBJ1-3,TGTGCCAGCAGTGAATGGAGCGGCAGCGCCTCCTCTGGAAACACCATATATTTT,CASSEWSGSASSGNTIYF
TRBD1,-,TRBV6-4,TRBJ1-6,TGTGCCAGCAGTGACGCGGACAGGGGGCGGCAAAATTCACCCCTCCACTTT,CASSDADRGRQNSPLHF
-,-,TRBV6-4,TRBJ1-2,TGTGCCAGCAGTGACTCGAGGCTTGCTTCGTGGTACTATGGCTACACCTTC,CASSDSRLASWYYGYTF
-,-,TRBV27,TRBJ1-1,TGTGCCAGCAGTTTGGGCGCGACACCGAACACTGAAGCTTTCTTT,CASSLGATPNTEAFF
-,-,TRBV7-9,TRBJ1-1,TGTGCCAGCAGCTTAGGGGAGGTTAACACTGAAGCTTTCTTT,CASSLGEVNTEAFF
TRBD2,-,TRBV29-1,TRBJ2-7,TGCAGCGTCGGGGGGGACATACGAACCTACGAGCAGTACTTC,CSVGGDIRTYEQYF
TRBD1,-,TRBV5-5,TRBJ2-2,TGTGCCAGCAGCCAACAGGGGGACACCGGGGAGCTGTTTTTT,CASSQQGDTGELFF
TRBD2,-,TRBV18,TRBJ2-7,TGTGCCAGCTCGAGGAGTCCAGGCGGACTAGCGGGAGACGAGCAGTACTTC,CASSRSPGGLAGDEQYF
-,-,TRBV28,TRBJ2-7,TGTGCCAGCAGTTCCCTATACGTCTTAGACTTC,CASSSLYVLDF
-,-,TRBV11-3,TRBJ2-1,TGTGCCAGCAGCTTAGGCCCTAGCTGGGGCAATGAGCAGTTCTTC,CASSLGPSWGNEQFF
-,-,TRBV18,TRBJ1-1,TGTGCCAGCTCACCGCGGGGGTTGAACACTGAAGCTTTCTTT,CASSPRGLNTEAFF
TRBD1,-,TRBV7-7,TRBJ2-5,TGTGCTAGCAGCCCGGGACAGGGGGCAGGAGAGACCCAGTACTTC,CASSPGQGAGETQYF
-,-,TRBV7-8,TRBJ1-1,TGTGCCAGCAGCTTAGGCGGGACCCCCGGGGCTTTCTTT,CASSLGGTPGAFF
TRBD2,few,TRBV5-1,TRBJ2-2,TGCGCCAGCAAATTACGAGTACTAGCGGGAATTATACGGGACACCGGGGAGCTGTTTTTT,CASKLRVLAGIIRDTGELFF
TRBD2,-,TRBV4-1,TRBJ2-1,TGCGCCAGCAGCCAGGGGACTAGCGGGAGGGCCCCCAATGAGCAGTTCTTC,CASSQGTSGRAPNEQFF
-,-,TRBV11-1,TRBJ2-4,TGTGCCAGCAGCTTAGGAACAGGGCTTGGGAAAAACATTCAGTACTTC,CASSLGTGLGKNIQYF
TRBD2,-,TRBV5-1,TRBJ2-5,TGCGCCAGCAGCTTGGCCCCTAGCGGGATAAACCAAGAGACCCAGTACTTC,CASSLAPSGINQETQYF
-,-,TRBV20-1,TRBJ2-1,TGCAGTGCTAGTCTTACCTACCAGGCCTACAATGAGCAGTTCTTC,CSASLTYQAYNEQFF
TRBD1,-,TRBV18,TRBJ1-1,TGTGCCAGCTCACCACAGACAGGGGATCCGCCCGAAGCTTTCTTT,CASSPQTGDPPEAFF
-,-,TRBV28,TRBJ1-1,TGTGCCAGCTGGCGACGGCGACATGGCACTGAAGCTTTCTTT,CASWRRRHGTEAFF
-,-,TRBV5-1,TRBJ1-6,TGCGCCAGCAGTCCTTGGCAGGGGCAAGGTTCACCCCTCCACTTT,CASSPWQGQGSPLHF
TRBD2,few,TRBV3-1/TRBV3-2,TRBJ2-7,TGTGCCAGCAGGTTAGCGGGAGGTTCCTACGAGCAGTACTTC,CASRLAGGSYEQYF
TRBD2,-,TRBV27,TRBJ2-1,TGTGCCAGCAGTACACTAGCGGGAGGCCTGTATGAGCAGTTCTTC,CASSTLAGGLYEQFF
TRBD1,-,TRBV18,TRBJ1-5,TGTGCCAGCTCACCAGTTCAGGGGGCAGGGGGGGATCAGCCCCAGCATTTT,CASSPVQGAGGDQPQHF
-,few,TRBV5-1,TRBJ2-2,TGCGCCAGCAGCTTGGACAGGACCGGGGAGCTGTTTTTT,CASSLDRTGELFF
TRBD2,-,TRBV7-3,TRBJ2-1,TGTGCCAGCAGTTACCATGGGGGAGGGACCTACAATGAGCAGTTCTTC,CASSYHGGGTYNEQFF
TRBD1,-,TRBV30,TRBJ1-3,TGTGCCTGGATTCCCCGGACAGGGAGAGGAAACACCATATATTTT,CAWIPRTGRGNTIYF
-,-,TRBV18,TRBJ1-3,TGTGCCAGCTCACAAAAACACCACTCTGGAAACACCATATATTTT,CASSQKHHSGNTIYF
TRBD1,few,TRBV15,TRBJ1-2,TGTGCCACCAGCACCCCAGGGGGAGTTATGCGGGGCTACACCTTC,CATSTPGGVMRGYTF
-,-,TRBV5-1,TRBJ2-6,TGCGCCAGCAGCCCCATCCCTGGGGCCAACGTCCTGACTTTC,CASSPIPGANVLTF
-,-,TRBV7-8,TRBJ2-7,TGTGCCAGCAGCTTAGCTGGGCAGATTGGGCAGTACTTC,CASSLAGQIGQYF
TRBD1,-,TRBV15,TRBJ1-1,TGTGCCACCAGCAGAGGGACAGGGGGCACTGAAGCTTTCTTT,CATSRGTGGTEAFF
-,-,TRBV25-1,TRBJ1-4,TGTGCCAGCAGTGCAGCAGATTTGGGGTCTGGGAGACTGTTTTTT,CASSAADLGSGRLFF
TRBD1,-,TRBV19,TRBJ1-4,TGTGCCAGTAGTAAAGGGACAGCCAATAATGAAAAACTGTTTTTT,CASSKGTANNEKLFF
-,-,TRBV19,TRBJ1-5,TGTGCCAGTAGTACCCAACAGGCGCAGCCCCAGCATTTT,CASSTQQAQPQHF
TRBD2,-,TRBV5-5,TRBJ2-3,TGTGCCAGCAGCTGGGGCGGGAGCGGAGATACGCAGTATTTT,CASSWGGSGDTQYF
-,-,TRBV19,TRBJ1-1,TGTGCCAGTTGGGGGGGAGTCCGTGAAGCTTTCTTT,CASWGGVREAFF